Listed below are T cell receptor beta chains from one sample, sequenced in a study of spatial heterogeneity in lung cancer. TCRdb ran MiXCR on the 5' RACE reads and lists one entry per CDR3 protein. The table shows around 4,800 distinct CDR3 sequences, with around 12% occurring only once. The sequencing here drew on lung tumor tissue, taken at surgery. Receptors were obtained from a male donor with early-stage non-small cell lung cancer. The CDR3 runs from the conserved cysteine through the conserved F or W. The D gene is left open where the match is weak. Size tells how often a clone was seen (once, few, many) or the class of an expanded clone, and some rows leave it out.

CASSYAGTLVDTQYF | TGTGCCAGCAGCTACGCCGGGACTTTGGTAGATACGCAGTATTTT | TRBJ2-3 | once | . | TRBV7-2 | 15
CASSFATRDTQYF | TGTGCCAGCAGCTTCGCCACGAGAGATACGCAGTATTTT | TRBJ2-3 | few | . | TRBV7-8 | 13
CASSTQSGLLYGYTF | TGTGCCAGCAGCACCCAATCCGGGCTACTCTATGGCTACACCTTC | TRBJ1-2 | few | . | TRBV9 | 15
CASTPREITGELFF | TGTGCCAGCACCCCCAGAGAGATAACCGGGGAGCTGTTTTTT | TRBJ2-2 | . | . | TRBV2 | 14
CASSSALANEQFF | TGTGCCAGCAGTTCCGCATTGGCCAATGAGCAGTTCTTC | TRBJ2-1 | few | . | TRBV6-2/TRBV6-3 | 13
CASSSTGAGSYEQYF | TGTGCCAGCAGTTCTACAGGGGCTGGGTCCTACGAGCAGTACTTC | TRBJ2-7 | . | TRBD1 | TRBV28 | 15
CASSLGAMLNGELFF | TGTGCCAGCAGCTTAGGAGCTATGTTGAACGGGGAGCTGTTTTTT | TRBJ2-2 | . | . | TRBV11-3 | 15
CSVAGRGTGELFF | TGCAGCGTTGCCGGGAGGGGCACCGGGGAGCTGTTTTTT | TRBJ2-2 | few | TRBD2 | TRBV29-1 | 13
CSASSTLAGTYEQYF | TGCAGTGCTAGTTCTACTTTAGCGGGGACCTACGAGCAGTACTTC | TRBJ2-7 | few | TRBD2 | TRBV20-1 | 15
CSARGPTSGRAGFF | TGCAGTGCTAGGGGACCCACTAGCGGGAGGGCTGGGTTCTTC | TRBJ2-1 | . | TRBD2 | TRBV20-1 | 14
CASSYRTGSNTEAFF | TGTGCCAGCAGTTACCGGACAGGATCTAACACTGAAGCTTTCTTT | TRBJ1-1 | many | TRBD1 | TRBV6-2/TRBV6-3 | 15
CASSVRRDEKNTGELFF | TGTGCCAGCAGCGTGAGAAGGGACGAAAAGAACACCGGGGAGCTGTTTTTT | TRBJ2-2 | . | . | TRBV9 | 17
CSAGTTSYEQYF | TGCAGTGCAGGGACGACCTCCTACGAGCAGTACTTC | TRBJ2-7 | . | . | TRBV20-1 | 12
CASKWTGSRDTQYF | TGTGCCAGCAAATGGACAGGGTCTAGAGATACGCAGTATTTT | TRBJ2-3 | . | TRBD1 | TRBV2 | 14
CASSLTRRDEQFF | TGTGCCAGCAGCTTAACCCGGAGGGATGAGCAGTTCTTC | TRBJ2-1 | few | . | TRBV7-3 | 13
CASSLGTQYSSEQFF | TGCGCCAGCAGCTTGGGAACTCAATACTCTAGTGAGCAGTTCTTC | TRBJ2-1 | . | . | TRBV5-1 | 15
CASSYSGVGGQYF | TGTGCCAGCAGTTACTCGGGGGTAGGGGGGCAGTACTTC | TRBJ2-7 | . | . | TRBV6-6 | 13
CASSFGVGARTEAFF | TGTGCCAGCAGCTTTGGCGTGGGGGCCCGAACTGAAGCTTTCTTT | TRBJ1-1 | medium-sized | . | TRBV7-9 | 15
CASSSLTQGSEQYF | TGTGCCAGCAGCTCCCTTACACAGGGAAGCGAGCAGTACTTC | TRBJ2-7 | many | . | TRBV7-9 | 14
CASSPGTRDEQFF | TGTGCCAGCAGCCCGGGGACTAGAGATGAGCAGTTCTTC | TRBJ2-1 | few | TRBD2 | TRBV5-6 | 13
CASSSPGPKKETQYF | TGTGCCAGCAGCTCACCGGGACCGAAAAAAGAGACCCAGTACTTC | TRBJ2-5 | . | . | TRBV7-3 | 15
CASSVTQWSTGELFF | TGCGCCAGCAGCGTGACCCAATGGAGCACCGGGGAGCTGTTTTTT | TRBJ2-2 | . | . | TRBV5-1 | 15
CAIQGREVEPQHF | TGTGCCATCCAGGGCAGGGAGGTAGAGCCCCAGCATTTT | TRBJ1-5 | medium-sized | . | TRBV10-3 | 13
CASRLGQGGLNTEAFF | TGTGCCAGCAGGCTGGGACAGGGAGGCTTGAACACTGAAGCTTTCTTT | TRBJ1-1 | few | TRBD1 | TRBV12-3/TRBV12-4 | 16
CSADTGAGAEAFF | TGCAGCGCTGACACAGGGGCGGGCGCTGAAGCTTTCTTT | TRBJ1-1 | medium-sized | TRBD1 | TRBV29-1 | 13
CASSPPAQGSDTQYF | TGTGCCAGCTCACCACCCGCCCAGGGCTCAGATACGCAGTATTTT | TRBJ2-3 | . | . | TRBV18 | 15
CASTNGQTQETQYF | TGTGCCAGCACCAACGGACAGACCCAAGAGACCCAGTACTTC | TRBJ2-5 | many | . | TRBV5-5 | 14
CATSDRRQGSQPQHF | TGTGCCACCAGTGACCGGCGACAGGGGTCCCAGCCCCAGCATTTT | TRBJ1-5 | . | TRBD1 | TRBV24-1 | 15